Listed below are T cell receptor beta chains from one sample, sequenced in a study of molecular identifiers for immune sequencing clone quantification. TCRdb reanalysed the PCR reads using MiXCR and keeps one entry per CDR3 protein. The table shows approximately 670,000 distinct CDR3 sequences, with 20% occurring only once. The sample consisted of naive CD8+ T cells from blood, with Jurkat cell RNA spiked in. These receptors all stem from a human donor in good health. Some libraries in this study had Jurkat cell RNA spiked in. Both conserved end residues are trimmed from each CDR3. The D gene is left open where the match is weak.

v_call cdr3_length d_call cdr3_aa
TRBV7-6 11 . ASSLGGAYVQY
TRBV4-3 12 TRBD1 ASSHRQGNTEAF
TRBV28 11 . ASTPWDTYEQY
TRBV6-2/TRBV6-3 13 TRBD2 ASTGSGRPSLEQY
TRBV15 14 . ATSRGRGSGNQPQH
TRBV20-1 13 TRBD2 SALSSGGYTDTQY
TRBV14 11 . ASSQVGGGEQY
TRBV19 9 TRBD2 ASSRGDERF
TRBV6-5 12 TRBD2 ASKREGHAGELF
TRBV9 13 . ASSVASGTGQAAF
TRBV4-1 13 . ASSVTNANTGGLF
TRBV19 12 TRBD2 ASSVAGSQKTQY
TRBV2 13 . ASRDRFREDEKLF
TRBV12-3/TRBV12-4 12 . ASRAEYSSYEQY
TRBV27 11 . ASSIGLDTEAF
TRBV29-1 11 . SVEKPLEDTQY
TRBV7-9 18 TRBD2 ASSSLLIAGGPANTGELF
TRBV20-1 10 TRBD1 RSPGQGDTQY
TRBV19 10 . ASTTGLYGYT
TRBV6-5 14 . ASSTTASSRTGELF
TRBV30 13 . AWTRLEGVNYGYT
TRBV29-1 11 . SVEETANYGYT
TRBV5-1 15 . ASNKGDGSPSTDTQY
TRBV14 14 TRBD1 ASSPKTGINTGELF
TRBV12-3/TRBV12-4 9 . ASTGAETQY
TRBV7-6 13 . ASSQGGPPYNEQL
TRBV29-1 11 . SVDREANYGYT
TRBV18 11 TRBD2 ASSGTTAYEQY
TRBV12-3/TRBV12-4 14 TRBD2 ASRALAGGPYNEQF
TRBV28 14 . ASSLIGLGQGTEAF
TRBV5-8 13 TRBD2 ASSEDIGLAYEQY
TRBV4-1 13 . ASSFRDVTNNEQF
TRBV5-4 12 TRBD2 ASSLEGRAVEQF
TRBV5-4 15 TRBD2 ASSPEPLAAISYEQY
TRBV6-2/TRBV6-3 14 TRBD2 ASSYMPSGPYNEQF
TRBV20-1 12 . SAPPAGAWDTQY
TRBV7-9 10 . ASSRQVLEAF
TRBV4-1 13 . ASSQVWGGGNEQF
TRBV12-3/TRBV12-4 13 . ASSFEAVSNQPQH
TRBV15 17 TRBD2 ATSRDATSELSGANVLT
TRBV12-3/TRBV12-4 11 . ASSSNMDEKLF
TRBV18 13 . ASSPRDGNTGELF
TRBV4-1 15 . ASSQDRNSGFYNEQF